This T cell receptor (beta chain) was recorded in a study of OX40 agonist ivuxolimab in advanced cancers. Study-level information: Partial responses were achieved by three patients, of whom one had hepatocellular carcinoma and two had cutaneous melanoma. Notes on the study in general: There were, on average, more expanded clones in CD8+ T cells than in CD4+.

The repertoire was sequenced with immunoSEQ multiplex PCR; TCRdb's copy has only in-frame clones and lacks some. The sample comprises about 100,000 clones, around nine tenths of which are singletons, and 0.16% rests with the top ten. Anyone with autoimmune disease history or systemic immunosuppression was excluded. V was clipped by 8 bases and J by 8 bases, with 10 bases between them. Germline V gives CDR1 MNHNS, CDR2 SASEGT. The CDR3 consists of 11 residues. With regard to this clone: Antigen: not known.

The clonotype was recovered from an adult with an advanced solid tumor such as melanoma, head and neck, liver or kidney cancer. The gene calls are TRBV6-1 and TRBJ2-1, with D perhaps matching TRBD1 (6 bases). The sequenced sample was CD4+ or CD8+ T cells sorted from blood, obtained in a trial of the OX40 agonist ivuxolimab. CDR3 sequence: CASVRQDEQFF. The CDR3 DNA follows: TGTGCCAGCGTCCGACAGGATGAGCAGTTCTTC.